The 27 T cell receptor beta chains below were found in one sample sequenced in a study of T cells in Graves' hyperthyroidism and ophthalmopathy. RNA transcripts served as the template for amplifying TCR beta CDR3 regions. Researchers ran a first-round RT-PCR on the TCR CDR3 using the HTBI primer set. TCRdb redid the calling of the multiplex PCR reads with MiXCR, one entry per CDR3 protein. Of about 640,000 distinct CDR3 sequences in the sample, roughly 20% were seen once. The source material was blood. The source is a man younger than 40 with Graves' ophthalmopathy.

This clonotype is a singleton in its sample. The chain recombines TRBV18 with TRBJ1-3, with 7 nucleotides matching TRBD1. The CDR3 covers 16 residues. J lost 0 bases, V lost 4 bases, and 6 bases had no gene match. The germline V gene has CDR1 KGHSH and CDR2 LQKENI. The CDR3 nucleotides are TGTGCCAGCTCACAGGACAGGCCTCTCTCTGGAAACACCATATATTTT. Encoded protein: CASSQDRPLSGNTIYF.

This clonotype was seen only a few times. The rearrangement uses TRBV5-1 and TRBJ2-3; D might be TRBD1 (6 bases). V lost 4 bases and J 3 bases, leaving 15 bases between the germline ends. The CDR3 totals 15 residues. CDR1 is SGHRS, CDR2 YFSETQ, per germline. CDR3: CASSGGQLSTDTQYF. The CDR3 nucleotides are TGCGCCAGCAGCGGCGGACAGCTAAGTACAGATACGCAGTATTTT.

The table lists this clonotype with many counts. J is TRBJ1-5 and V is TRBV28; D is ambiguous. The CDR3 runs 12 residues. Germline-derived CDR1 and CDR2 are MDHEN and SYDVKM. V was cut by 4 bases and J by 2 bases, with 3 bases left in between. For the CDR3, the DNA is TGTGCCAGCAGTTACGGCAATCAGCCCCAGCATTTT. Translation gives CASSYGNQPQHF.

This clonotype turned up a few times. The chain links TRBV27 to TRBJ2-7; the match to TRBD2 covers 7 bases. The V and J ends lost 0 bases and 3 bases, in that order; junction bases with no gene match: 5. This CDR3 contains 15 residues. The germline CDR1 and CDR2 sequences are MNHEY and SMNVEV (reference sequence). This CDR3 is CASSLSLAENYEQYF. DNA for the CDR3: TGTGCCAGCAGTTTATCGCTAGCGGAGAACTACGAGCAGTACTTC.

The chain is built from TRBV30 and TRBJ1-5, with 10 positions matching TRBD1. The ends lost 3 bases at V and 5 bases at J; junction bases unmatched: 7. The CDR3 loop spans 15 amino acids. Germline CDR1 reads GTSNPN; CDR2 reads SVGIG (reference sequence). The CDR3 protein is CAWSTGTGVYQPQHF. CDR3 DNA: TGTGCCTGGAGCACCGGGACAGGGGTTTATCAGCCCCAGCATTTT. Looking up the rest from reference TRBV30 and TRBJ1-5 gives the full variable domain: SQTIHQWPATLVQPVGSPLSLECTVEGTSNPNLYWYRQAAGRGLQLLFYSVGIGQISSEVPQNLSASRPQDRQFILSSKKLLLSDSGFYLCAWSTGTGVYQPQHFGDGTRLSIL.

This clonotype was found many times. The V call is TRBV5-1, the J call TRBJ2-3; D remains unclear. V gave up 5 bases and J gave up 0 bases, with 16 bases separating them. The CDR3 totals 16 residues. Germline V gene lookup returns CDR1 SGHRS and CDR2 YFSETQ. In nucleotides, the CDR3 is TGCGCCAGCAGGTTGACTTGGAGCCGAAGCACAGATACGCAGTATTTT. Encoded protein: CASRLTWSRSTDTQYF.

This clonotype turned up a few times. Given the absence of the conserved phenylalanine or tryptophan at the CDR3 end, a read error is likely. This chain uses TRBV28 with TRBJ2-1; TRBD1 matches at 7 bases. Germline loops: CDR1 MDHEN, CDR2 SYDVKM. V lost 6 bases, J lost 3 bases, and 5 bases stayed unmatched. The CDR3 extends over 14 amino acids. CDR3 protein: CASSPTGDYNEQFL. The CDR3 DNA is TGTGCCAGCAGCCCCACAGGGGACTACAATGAGCAGTTCCTC.

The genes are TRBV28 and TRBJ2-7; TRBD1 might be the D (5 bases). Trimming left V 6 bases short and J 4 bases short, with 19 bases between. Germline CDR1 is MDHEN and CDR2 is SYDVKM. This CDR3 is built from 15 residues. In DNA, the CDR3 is TGTGCCAGCAGCGGTTACGACAAGCACAGGTACGAGCAGTACTTC. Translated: CASSGYDKHRYEQYF. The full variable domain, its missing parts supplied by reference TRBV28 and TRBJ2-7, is DVKVTQSSRYLVKRTGEKVFLECVQDMDHENMFWYRQDPGLGLRLIYFSYDVKMKEKGDIPEGYSVSREKKERFSLILESASTNQTSMYLCASSGYDKHRYEQYFGPGTRLTVT.

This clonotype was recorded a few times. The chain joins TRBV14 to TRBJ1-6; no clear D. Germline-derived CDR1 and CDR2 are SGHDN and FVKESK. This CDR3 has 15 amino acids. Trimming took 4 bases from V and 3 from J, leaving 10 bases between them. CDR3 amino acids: CASSRDLNYNSPLHF. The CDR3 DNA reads TGTGCCAGCAGCCGTGATCTGAACTATAATTCACCCCTCCACTTT.

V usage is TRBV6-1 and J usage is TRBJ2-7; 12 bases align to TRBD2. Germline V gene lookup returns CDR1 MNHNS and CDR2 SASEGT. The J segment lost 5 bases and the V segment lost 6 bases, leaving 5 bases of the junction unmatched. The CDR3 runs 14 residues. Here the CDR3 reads CASRPSGREDEQYF. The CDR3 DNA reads TGTGCCAGCAGACCTAGCGGGAGGGAGGACGAGCAGTACTTC.

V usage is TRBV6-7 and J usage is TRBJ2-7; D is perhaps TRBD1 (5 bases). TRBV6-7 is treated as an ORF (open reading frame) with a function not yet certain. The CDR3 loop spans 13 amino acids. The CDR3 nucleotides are TGTGTCAACCGGACAAGGTGCTCCTACGAGCAGTACTTC. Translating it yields CVNRTRCSYEQYF.

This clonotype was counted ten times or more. The CDR3 coding sequence is TGCAGCGTTGTCGCTACCAATCAGCCCCAGCATTTT. It translates to CSVVATNQPQHF. V usage is TRBV29-1 and J usage is TRBJ1-5; no reliable D call. There are 12 residues in the CDR3. The V and J ends lost 4 bases and 3 bases respectively, with 7 bases between them. CDR1 and CDR2 (germline): SQVTM, ANQGSEA.

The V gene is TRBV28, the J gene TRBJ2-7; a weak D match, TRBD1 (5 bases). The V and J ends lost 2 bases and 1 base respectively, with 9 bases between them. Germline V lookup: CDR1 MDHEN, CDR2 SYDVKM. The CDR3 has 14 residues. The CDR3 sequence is CASSLNYRSYEQYF. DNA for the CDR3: TGTGCCAGCAGTTTAAACTACAGGTCCTACGAGCAGTACTTC.

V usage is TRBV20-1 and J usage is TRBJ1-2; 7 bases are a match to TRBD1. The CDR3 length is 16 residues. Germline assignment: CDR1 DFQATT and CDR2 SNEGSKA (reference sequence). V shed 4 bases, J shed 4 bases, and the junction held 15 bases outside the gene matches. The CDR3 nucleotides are TGCAGTGCTACCTACCGGGACAGAAGCTTTTTCTATGGCTACACCTTC. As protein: CSATYRDRSFFYGYTF.

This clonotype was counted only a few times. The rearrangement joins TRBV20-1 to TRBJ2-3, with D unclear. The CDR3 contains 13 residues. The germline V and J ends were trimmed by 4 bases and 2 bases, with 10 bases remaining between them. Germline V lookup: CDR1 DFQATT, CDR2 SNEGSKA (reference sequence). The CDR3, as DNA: TGCAGTGCTACCAGTCGGAACACAGATACGCAGTATTTT. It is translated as CSATSRNTDTQYF.

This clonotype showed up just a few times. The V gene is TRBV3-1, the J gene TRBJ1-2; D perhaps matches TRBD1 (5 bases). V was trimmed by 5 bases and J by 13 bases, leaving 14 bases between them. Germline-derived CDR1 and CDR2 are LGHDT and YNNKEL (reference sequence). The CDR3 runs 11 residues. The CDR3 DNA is TGTGCCAGCAGCTATCAGGGTACTGCCACCTTC. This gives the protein CASSYQGTATF.

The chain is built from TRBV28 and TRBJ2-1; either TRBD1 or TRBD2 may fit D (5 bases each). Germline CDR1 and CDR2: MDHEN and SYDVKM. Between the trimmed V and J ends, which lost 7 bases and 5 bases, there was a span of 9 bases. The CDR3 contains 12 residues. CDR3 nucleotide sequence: TGTGCCAGCAAATCGGGGCACAATGAGCAGTTCTTC. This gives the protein CASKSGHNEQFF.

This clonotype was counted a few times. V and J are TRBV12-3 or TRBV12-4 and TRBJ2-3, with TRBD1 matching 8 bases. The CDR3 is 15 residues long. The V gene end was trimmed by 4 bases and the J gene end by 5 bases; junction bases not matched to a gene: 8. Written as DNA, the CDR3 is TGTGCCAGCAGTTACCCCCAGGGGGCGAGAGATACGCAGTATTTT. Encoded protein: CASSYPQGARDTQYF.

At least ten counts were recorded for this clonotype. The CDR3 DNA sequence: TGTGCCAGCAGCCGGCGGACAGGGGGCAACACTGAAGCTTTCTTT. Translated, it gives CASSRRTGGNTEAFF. The chain employs TRBV28 and TRBJ1-1, with 11 bases aligning to TRBD1. The V segment lost 6 bases and the J segment 2 bases; nucleotides outside the gene matches: 5. In germline, CDR1 is MDHEN, CDR2 SYDVKM. CDR3 length equals 15 residues.

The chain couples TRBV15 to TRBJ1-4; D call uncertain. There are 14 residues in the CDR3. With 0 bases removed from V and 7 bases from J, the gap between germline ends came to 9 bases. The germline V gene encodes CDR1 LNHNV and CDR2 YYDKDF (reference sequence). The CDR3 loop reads CATSRDGLGEKLFF. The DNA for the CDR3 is TGTGCCACCAGCAGAGATGGCCTGGGTGAAAAACTGTTTTTT.

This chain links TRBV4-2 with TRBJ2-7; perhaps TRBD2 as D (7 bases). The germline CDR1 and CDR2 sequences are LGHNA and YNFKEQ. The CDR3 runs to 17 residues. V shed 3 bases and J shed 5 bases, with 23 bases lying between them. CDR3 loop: CASSHPPGGGFFDEQYF. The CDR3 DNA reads TGTGCCAGCAGCCACCCCCCGGGGGGCGGTTTCTTCGACGAGCAGTACTTC.

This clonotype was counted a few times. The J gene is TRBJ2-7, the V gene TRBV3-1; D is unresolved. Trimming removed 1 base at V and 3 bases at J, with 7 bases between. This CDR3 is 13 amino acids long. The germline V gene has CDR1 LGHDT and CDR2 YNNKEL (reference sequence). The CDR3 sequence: CASSQAHLYEQYF. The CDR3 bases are TGTGCCAGCAGCCAAGCCCACCTCTACGAGCAGTACTTC.

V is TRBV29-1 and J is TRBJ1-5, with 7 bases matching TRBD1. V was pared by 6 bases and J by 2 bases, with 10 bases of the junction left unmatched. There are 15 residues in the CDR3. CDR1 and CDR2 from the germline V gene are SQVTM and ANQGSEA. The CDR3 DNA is TGCAGCGTCTCCCGCAACAGGGGAGGCAATCAGCCCCAGCATTTT. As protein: CSVSRNRGGNQPQHF.

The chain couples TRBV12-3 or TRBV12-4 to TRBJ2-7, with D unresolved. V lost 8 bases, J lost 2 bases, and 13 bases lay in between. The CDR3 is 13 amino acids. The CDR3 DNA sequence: TGTGCCAGCGGATTTAGAGAAACCTACGAGCAGTACTTC. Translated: CASGFRETYEQYF.

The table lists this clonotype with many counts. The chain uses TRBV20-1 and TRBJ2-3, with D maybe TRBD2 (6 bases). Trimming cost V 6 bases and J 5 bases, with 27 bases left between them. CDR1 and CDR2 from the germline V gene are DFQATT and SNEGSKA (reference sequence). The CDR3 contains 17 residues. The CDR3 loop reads CSAQAVGGQRVEDTQYF. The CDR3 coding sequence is TGCAGTGCACAAGCGGTGGGAGGCCAGAGGGTCGAAGATACGCAGTATTTT.

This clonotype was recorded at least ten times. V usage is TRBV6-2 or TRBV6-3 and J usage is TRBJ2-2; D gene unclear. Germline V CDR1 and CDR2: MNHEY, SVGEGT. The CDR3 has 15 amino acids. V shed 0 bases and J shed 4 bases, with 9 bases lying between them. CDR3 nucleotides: TGTGCCAGCAGTTACTCTCAGGATGGCACCGGGGAGCTGTTTTTT. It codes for CASSYSQDGTGELFF.

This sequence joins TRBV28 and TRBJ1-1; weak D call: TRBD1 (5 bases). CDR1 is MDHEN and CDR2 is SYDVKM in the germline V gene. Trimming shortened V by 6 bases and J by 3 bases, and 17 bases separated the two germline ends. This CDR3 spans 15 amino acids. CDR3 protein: CASSQAQTADTEAFF. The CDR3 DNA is TGTGCCAGCAGCCAAGCTCAGACAGCGGACACTGAAGCTTTCTTT.